This T cell receptor beta chain was identified during a study of neurological immune-mediated disorders. Time point meaning: technical triplicate 3. V was pared by 4 bases and J by 2 bases, with 6 bases between. CDR3 length: 13 residues. The germline V gene encodes CDR1 SGHDN and CDR2 FVKESK. At least ten counts were recorded for this clonotype. A single run covered 15-18 subjects with over 190 million TCR-beta sequences. TCRdb reprocessed the 5' RACE reads via MiXCR and lists one record per CDR3 protein. This sample has some 47,000 distinct CDR3 sequences; 20% to 25% occur once, and the top ten carry 3.5% to 5%.

The sequenced sample consisted of PBMCs. The clonotype was recovered from a man aged 55 to 70 with HTLV-1-associated myelopathy (HAM/TSP). This chain uses TRBV14 with TRBJ2-1; D ambiguous. The CDR3 coding sequence is TGTGCCAGCAGCCTCGAAGCCTACAATGAGCAGTTCTTC. Translated: CASSLEAYNEQFF.